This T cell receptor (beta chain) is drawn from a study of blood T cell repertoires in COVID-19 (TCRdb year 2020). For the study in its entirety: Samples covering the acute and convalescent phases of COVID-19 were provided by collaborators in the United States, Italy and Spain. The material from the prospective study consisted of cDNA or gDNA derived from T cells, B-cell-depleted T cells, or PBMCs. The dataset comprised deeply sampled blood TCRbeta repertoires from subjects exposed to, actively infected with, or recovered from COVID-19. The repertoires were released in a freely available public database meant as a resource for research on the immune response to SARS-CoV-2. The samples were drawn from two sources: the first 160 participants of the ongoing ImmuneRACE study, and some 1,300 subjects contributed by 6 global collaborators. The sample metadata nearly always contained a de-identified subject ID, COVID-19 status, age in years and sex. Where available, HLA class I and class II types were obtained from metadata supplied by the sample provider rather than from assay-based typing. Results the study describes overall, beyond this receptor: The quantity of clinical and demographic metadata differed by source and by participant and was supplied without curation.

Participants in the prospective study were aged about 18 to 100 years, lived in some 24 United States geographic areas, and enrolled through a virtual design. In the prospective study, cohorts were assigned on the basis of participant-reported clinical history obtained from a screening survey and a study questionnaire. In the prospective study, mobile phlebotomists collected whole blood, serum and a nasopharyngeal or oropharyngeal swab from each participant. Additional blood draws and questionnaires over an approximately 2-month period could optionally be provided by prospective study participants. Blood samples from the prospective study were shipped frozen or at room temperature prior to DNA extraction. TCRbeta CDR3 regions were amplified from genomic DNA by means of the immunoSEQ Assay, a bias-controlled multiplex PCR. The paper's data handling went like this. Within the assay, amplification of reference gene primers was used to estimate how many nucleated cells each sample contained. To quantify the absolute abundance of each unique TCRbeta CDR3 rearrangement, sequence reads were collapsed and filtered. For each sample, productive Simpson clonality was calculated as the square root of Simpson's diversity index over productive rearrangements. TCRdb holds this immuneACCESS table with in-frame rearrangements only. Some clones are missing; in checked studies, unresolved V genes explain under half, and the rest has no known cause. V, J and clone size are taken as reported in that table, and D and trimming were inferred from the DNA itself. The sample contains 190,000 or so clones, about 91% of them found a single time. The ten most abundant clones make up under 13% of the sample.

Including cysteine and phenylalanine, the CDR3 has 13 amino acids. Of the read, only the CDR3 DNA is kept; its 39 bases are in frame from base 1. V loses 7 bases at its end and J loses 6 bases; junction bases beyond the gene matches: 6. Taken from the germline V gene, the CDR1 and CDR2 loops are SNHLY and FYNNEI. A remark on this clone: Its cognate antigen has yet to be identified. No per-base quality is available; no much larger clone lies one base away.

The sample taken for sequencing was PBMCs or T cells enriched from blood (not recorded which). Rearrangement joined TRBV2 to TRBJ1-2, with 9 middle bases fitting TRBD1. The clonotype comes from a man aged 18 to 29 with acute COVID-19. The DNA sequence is TGTGCCAGCATCCCCGGGACAGGGCATGGCTACACCTTC. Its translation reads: CASIPGTGHGYTF.